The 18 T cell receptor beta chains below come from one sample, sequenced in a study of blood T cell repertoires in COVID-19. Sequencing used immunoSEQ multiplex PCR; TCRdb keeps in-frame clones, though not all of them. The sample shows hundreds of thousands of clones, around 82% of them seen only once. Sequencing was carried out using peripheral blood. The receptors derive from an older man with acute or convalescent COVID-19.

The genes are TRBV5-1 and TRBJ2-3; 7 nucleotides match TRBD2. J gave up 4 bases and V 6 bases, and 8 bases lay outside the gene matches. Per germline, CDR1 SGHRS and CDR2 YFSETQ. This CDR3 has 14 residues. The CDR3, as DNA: TGCGCCAGCACCCCCGGTGGGGGGGCAGATACGCAGTATTTT. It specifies CASTPGGGADTQYF.

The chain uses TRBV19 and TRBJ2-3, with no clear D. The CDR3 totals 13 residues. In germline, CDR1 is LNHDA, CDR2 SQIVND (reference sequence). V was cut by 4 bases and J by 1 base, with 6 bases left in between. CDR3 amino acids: CASSNRGTDTQYF. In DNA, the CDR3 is TGTGCCAGTAGTAACCGGGGCACAGATACGCAGTATTTT.

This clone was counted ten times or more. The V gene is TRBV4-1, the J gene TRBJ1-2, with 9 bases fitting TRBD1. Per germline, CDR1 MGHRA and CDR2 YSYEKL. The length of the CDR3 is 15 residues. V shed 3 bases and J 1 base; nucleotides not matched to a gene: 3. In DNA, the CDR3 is TGCGCCAGCAGCCATGACAGGGGGTATAACTATGGCTACACCTTC. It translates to CASSHDRGYNYGYTF.

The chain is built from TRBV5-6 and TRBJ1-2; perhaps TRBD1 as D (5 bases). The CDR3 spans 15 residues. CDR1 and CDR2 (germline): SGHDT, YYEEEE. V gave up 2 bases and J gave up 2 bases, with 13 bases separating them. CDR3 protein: CASSFRTLGNYGYTF. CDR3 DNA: TGTGCCAGCAGCTTCCGGACACTTGGAAACTATGGCTACACCTTC.

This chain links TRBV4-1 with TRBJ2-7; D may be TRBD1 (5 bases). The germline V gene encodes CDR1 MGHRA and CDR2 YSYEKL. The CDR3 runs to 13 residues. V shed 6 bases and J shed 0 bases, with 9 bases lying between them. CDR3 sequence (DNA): TGCGCCAGCAGGGGGCACGACTCCTACGAGCAGTACTTC. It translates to CASRGHDSYEQYF.

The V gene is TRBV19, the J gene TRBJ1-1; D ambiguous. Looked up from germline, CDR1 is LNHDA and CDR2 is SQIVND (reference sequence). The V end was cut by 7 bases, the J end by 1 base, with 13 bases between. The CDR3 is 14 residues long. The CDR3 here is CASKEGRRNTEAFF. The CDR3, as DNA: TGTGCCAGTAAGGAGGGTAGGAGGAACACTGAAGCTTTCTTT.

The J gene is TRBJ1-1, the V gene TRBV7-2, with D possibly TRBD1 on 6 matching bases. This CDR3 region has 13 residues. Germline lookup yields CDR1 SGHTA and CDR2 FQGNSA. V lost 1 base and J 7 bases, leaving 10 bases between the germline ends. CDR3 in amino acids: CASSLGGTLEAFF. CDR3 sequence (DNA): TGTGCCAGCAGCTTAGGAGGGACACTTGAAGCTTTCTTT.

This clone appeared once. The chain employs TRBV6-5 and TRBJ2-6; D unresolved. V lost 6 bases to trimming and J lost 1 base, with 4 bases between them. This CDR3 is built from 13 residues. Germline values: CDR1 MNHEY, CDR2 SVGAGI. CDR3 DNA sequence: TGTGCCAGCAGGACATCTGGGGCCAACGTCCTGACTTTC. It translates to CASRTSGANVLTF.

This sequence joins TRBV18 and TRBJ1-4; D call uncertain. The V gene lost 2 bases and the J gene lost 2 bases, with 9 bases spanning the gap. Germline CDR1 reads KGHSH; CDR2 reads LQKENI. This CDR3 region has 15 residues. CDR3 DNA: TGTGCCAGCTCACCAAACACAGTCACTAATGAAAAACTGTTTTTT. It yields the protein CASSPNTVTNEKLFF.

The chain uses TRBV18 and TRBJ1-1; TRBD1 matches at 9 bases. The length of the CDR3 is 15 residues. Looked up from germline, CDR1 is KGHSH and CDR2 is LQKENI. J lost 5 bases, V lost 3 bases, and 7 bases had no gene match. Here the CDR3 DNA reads TGTGCCAGCTCACCCGGACAGGGGAGGGAGACTGAAGCTTTCTTT. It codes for CASSPGQGRETEAFF.

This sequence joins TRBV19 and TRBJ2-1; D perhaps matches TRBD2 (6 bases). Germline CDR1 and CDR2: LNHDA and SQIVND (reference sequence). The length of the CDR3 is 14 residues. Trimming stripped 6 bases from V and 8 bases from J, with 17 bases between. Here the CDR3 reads CASSRDSLRDEQFF. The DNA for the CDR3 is TGTGCCAGTAGCCGGGACTCCCTTAGGGATGAGCAGTTCTTC.

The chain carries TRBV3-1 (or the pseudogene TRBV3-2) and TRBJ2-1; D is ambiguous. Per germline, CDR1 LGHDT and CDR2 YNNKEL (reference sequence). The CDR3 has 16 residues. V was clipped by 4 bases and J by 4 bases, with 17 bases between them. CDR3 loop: CASSLSQRPSYNEQFF. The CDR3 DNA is TGTGCCAGCAGCCTATCACAGAGACCCTCATACAATGAGCAGTTCTTC.

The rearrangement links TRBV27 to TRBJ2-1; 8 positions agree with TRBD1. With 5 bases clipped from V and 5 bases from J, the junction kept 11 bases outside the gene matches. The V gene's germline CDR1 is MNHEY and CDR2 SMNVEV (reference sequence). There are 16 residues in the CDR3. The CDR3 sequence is CASSPLQGGVHNEQFF. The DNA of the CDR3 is TGTGCCAGCAGTCCCTTACAGGGGGGAGTACACAATGAGCAGTTCTTC.

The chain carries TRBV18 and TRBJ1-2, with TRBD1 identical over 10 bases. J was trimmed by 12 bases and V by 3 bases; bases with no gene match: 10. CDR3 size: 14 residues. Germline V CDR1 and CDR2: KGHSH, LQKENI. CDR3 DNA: TGTGCCAGCTCACCTGTTTCAGGACAGGGGGAGAACACCTTC. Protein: CASSPVSGQGENTF.

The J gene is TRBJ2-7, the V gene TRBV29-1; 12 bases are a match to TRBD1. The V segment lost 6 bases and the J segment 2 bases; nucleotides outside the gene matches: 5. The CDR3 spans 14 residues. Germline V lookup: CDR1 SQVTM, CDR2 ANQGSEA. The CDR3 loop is CSVAGTGGPYEQYF. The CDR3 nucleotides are TGCAGCGTCGCCGGGACAGGGGGCCCCTACGAGCAGTACTTC.

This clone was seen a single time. The CDR3 loop reads CASSLAGGIPNPFF. CDR3 in DNA: TGTGCCAGCAGCTTAGCGGGAGGTATCCCCAATCCGTTCTTC. The chain links TRBV7-9 to TRBJ2-1, with D perhaps TRBD2 (6 bases). The CDR3 runs to 14 residues. V gave up 0 bases and J gave up 15 bases, with 18 bases separating them. Germline V gene lookup returns CDR1 SEHNR and CDR2 FQNEAQ (reference sequence).

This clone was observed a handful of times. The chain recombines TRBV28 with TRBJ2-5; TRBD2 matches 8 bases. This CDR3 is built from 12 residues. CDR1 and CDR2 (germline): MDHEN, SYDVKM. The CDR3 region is CGAAGGLETQYF. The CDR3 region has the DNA TGTGGGGCCGCGGGGGGTCTAGAGACCCAGTACTTC.

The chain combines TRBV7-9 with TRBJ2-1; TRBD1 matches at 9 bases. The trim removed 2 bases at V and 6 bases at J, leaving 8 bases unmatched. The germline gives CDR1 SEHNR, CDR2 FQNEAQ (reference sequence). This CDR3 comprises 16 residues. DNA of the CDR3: TGTGCCAGCAGCTTACCCGGGACAGGGAGGGGCAATGAGCAGTTCTTC. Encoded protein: CASSLPGTGRGNEQFF.